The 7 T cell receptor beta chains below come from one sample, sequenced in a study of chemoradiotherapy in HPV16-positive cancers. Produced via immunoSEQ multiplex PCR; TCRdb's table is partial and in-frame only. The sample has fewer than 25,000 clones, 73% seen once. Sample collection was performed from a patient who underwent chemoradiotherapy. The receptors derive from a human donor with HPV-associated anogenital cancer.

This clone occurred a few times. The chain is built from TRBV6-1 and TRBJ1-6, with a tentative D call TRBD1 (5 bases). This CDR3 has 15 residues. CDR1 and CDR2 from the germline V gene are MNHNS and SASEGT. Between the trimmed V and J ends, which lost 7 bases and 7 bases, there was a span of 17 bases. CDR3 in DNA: TGTGCCAGCACCCCCCCGTTCGGGGGAAATTCACCCCTCCACTTT. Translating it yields CASTPPFGGNSPLHF.

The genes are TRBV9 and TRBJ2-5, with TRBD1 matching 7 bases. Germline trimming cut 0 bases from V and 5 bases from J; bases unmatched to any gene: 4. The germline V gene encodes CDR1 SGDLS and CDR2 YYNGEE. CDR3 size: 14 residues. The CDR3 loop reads CASSVDRGKETQYF. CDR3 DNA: TGTGCCAGCAGCGTAGACAGGGGAAAGGAGACCCAGTACTTC. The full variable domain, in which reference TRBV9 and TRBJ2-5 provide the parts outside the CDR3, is DSGVTQTPKHLITATGQRVTLRCSPRSGDLSVYWYQQSLDQGLQFLIQYYNGEERAKGNILERFSAQQFPDLHSELNLSSLELGDSALYFCASSVDRGKETQYFGPGTRLLVL.

DNA for the CDR3: TGTGCCATCAGTGAGCTCCAACAGGGTAAGGGCGATGGCTACACCTTC. Translation: CAISELQQGKGDGYTF. The gene calls are TRBV10-3 and TRBJ1-2, with a tentative D call TRBD1 (6 bases). The CDR3 is 16 residues long. Trimming removed 2 bases at V and 6 bases at J, with 19 bases between. Germline CDR1 is ENHRY and CDR2 is SYGVKD.

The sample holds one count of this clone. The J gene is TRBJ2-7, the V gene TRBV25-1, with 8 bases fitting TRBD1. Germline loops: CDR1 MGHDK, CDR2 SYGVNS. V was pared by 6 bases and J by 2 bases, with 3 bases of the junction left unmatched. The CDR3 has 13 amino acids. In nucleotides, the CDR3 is TGTGCCAGCAGGGACAGGGTTACCTACGAGCAGTACTTC. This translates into CASRDRVTYEQYF.

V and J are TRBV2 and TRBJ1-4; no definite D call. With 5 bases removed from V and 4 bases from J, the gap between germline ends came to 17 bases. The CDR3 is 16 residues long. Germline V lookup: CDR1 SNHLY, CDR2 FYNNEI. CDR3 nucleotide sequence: TGTGCCAGCAGTTCCGGGGTCCTAGTTAATAATGAAAAACTGTTTTTT. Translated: CASSSGVLVNNEKLFF. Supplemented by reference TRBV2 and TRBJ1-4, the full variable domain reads EPEVTQTPSHQVTQMGQEVILRCVPISNHLYFYWYRQILGQKVEFLVSFYNNEISEKSEIFDDQFSVERPDGSNFTLKIRSTKLEDSAMYFCASSSGVLVNNEKLFFGSGTQLSVL.

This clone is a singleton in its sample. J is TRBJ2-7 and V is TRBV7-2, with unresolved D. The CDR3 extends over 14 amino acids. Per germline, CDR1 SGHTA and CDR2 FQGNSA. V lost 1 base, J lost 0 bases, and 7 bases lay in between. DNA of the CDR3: TGTGCCAGCAGCTTAGATTACAACTCCTACGAGCAGTACTTC. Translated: CASSLDYNSYEQYF.

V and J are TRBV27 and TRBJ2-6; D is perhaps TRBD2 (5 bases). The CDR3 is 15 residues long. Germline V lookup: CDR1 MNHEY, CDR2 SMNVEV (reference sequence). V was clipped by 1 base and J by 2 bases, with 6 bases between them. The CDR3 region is CASSLWGAGANVLTF. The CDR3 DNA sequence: TGTGCCAGCAGTTTATGGGGAGCTGGGGCCAACGTCCTGACTTTC.